A selection of T cell receptor beta chains follows, all from one sample in a study of persistence of HIV-infected CD4 T cells. Sequenced by immunoSEQ multiplex PCR; TCRdb stores in-frame clones only, minus some. The sample has some 45,000 clones; roughly nine tenths are singletons. No cognate antigen is known for these TCRs. Material: CD4+ T cells sorted from PBMCs after roughly 18-hour stimulation, obtained from a patient who received antiretroviral therapy. These TCRs come from an adult woman with HIV who was CMV-seropositive. CDR3s include the opening cysteine and the closing phenylalanine or tryptophan. Fields, in order: CDR3 length, J gene, V gene, clone size, D gene, CDR3 protein, CDR3 DNA. A D gene is named only where the DNA matches it firmly. Size values are once, few and many counts, or a class for expanded clones, and some rows have none.

cdr3_length: 12; j_call: TRBJ2-5; v_call: TRBV3-1/TRBV3-2; clone_size: NA; d_call: NA; cdr3_aa: CASSPGQETQYF; cdr3_nt: TGTGCCAGCAGCCCGGGGCAAGAGACCCAGTACTTC
cdr3_length: 16; j_call: TRBJ2-1; v_call: TRBV24-1; clone_size: once; d_call: TRBD2; cdr3_aa: CATSEPSGANANEQFF; cdr3_nt: TGTGCCACCAGTGAGCCGAGCGGGGCCAACGCCAATGAGCAGTTCTTC
cdr3_length: 15; j_call: TRBJ1-6; v_call: TRBV3-1/TRBV3-2; clone_size: once; d_call: TRBD1; cdr3_aa: CASSQGQGANSPLHF; cdr3_nt: TGTGCCAGCAGCCAAGGACAGGGGGCAAATTCACCCCTCCACTTT
cdr3_length: 13; j_call: TRBJ1-1; v_call: TRBV6-5; clone_size: NA; d_call: NA; cdr3_aa: CATKRRVNTEAFF; cdr3_nt: TGTGCCACCAAGCGCAGGGTAAACACTGAAGCTTTCTTT
cdr3_length: 15; j_call: TRBJ1-1; v_call: TRBV11-1; clone_size: once; d_call: NA; cdr3_aa: CASSLQGPGNTEAFF; cdr3_nt: TGTGCCAGCAGCTTACAGGGGCCGGGGAACACTGAAGCTTTCTTT
cdr3_length: 16; j_call: TRBJ2-3; v_call: TRBV30; clone_size: NA; d_call: TRBD2; cdr3_aa: CAWSRAGRGVADTQYF; cdr3_nt: TGTGCCTGGAGTCGAGCCGGGCGGGGGGTCGCAGATACGCAGTATTTT
cdr3_length: 14; j_call: TRBJ1-5; v_call: TRBV6-5; clone_size: few; d_call: NA; cdr3_aa: CASIIRGSNQPQHF; cdr3_nt: TGTGCCAGCATCATTAGAGGTAGCAATCAGCCCCAGCATTTT
cdr3_length: 13; j_call: TRBJ2-3; v_call: TRBV30; clone_size: NA; d_call: NA; cdr3_aa: CAWTMKGTDTQYF; cdr3_nt: TGTGCCTGGACCATGAAGGGCACAGATACGCAGTATTTT
cdr3_length: 13; j_call: TRBJ2-1; v_call: TRBV6-5; clone_size: NA; d_call: NA; cdr3_aa: CAAPEQPVGEQFF; cdr3_nt: TGTGCCGCCCCCGAACAGCCAGTAGGTGAGCAGTTCTTC
cdr3_length: 14; j_call: TRBJ1-4; v_call: TRBV30; clone_size: NA; d_call: NA; cdr3_aa: CAWSVGFGNEKLFF; cdr3_nt: TGTGCCTGGAGTGTAGGTTTCGGGAATGAAAAACTGTTTTTT
cdr3_length: 12; j_call: TRBJ2-4; v_call: TRBV29-1; clone_size: NA; d_call: NA; cdr3_aa: CSAHTRGSIQYF; cdr3_nt: TGCAGCGCCCATACCAGGGGCAGCATTCAGTACTTC
cdr3_length: 15; j_call: TRBJ2-2; v_call: TRBV6-5; clone_size: NA; d_call: NA; cdr3_aa: CASSSLTVNTGELFF; cdr3_nt: TGTGCCAGCAGTTCCCTAACGGTGAACACCGGGGAGCTGTTTTTT
cdr3_length: 15; j_call: TRBJ2-1; v_call: TRBV6-5; clone_size: NA; d_call: TRBD1; cdr3_aa: CASSRAPGGYNEQFF; cdr3_nt: TGTGCCAGCAGTCGAGCCCCAGGGGGCTACAATGAGCAGTTCTTC
cdr3_length: 11; j_call: TRBJ2-5; v_call: TRBV20-1; clone_size: NA; d_call: NA; cdr3_aa: CSAAPRETQYF; cdr3_nt: TGCAGTGCCGCCCCGAGAGAGACCCAGTACTTC
cdr3_length: 11; j_call: TRBJ2-5; v_call: TRBV2; clone_size: NA; d_call: NA; cdr3_aa: CASSKQETQYF; cdr3_nt: TGTGCCAGCAGTAAACAAGAGACCCAGTACTTC
cdr3_length: 11; j_call: TRBJ2-7; v_call: TRBV6-5; clone_size: NA; d_call: NA; cdr3_aa: CASSTSYEQYF; cdr3_nt: TGTGCCAGCAGTACCTCCTACGAGCAGTACTTC
cdr3_length: 15; j_call: TRBJ1-4; v_call: TRBV9; clone_size: NA; d_call: TRBD1; cdr3_aa: CASSAHRGENEKLFF; cdr3_nt: TGTGCCAGCAGCGCCCACAGGGGGGAAAATGAAAAACTGTTTTTT
cdr3_length: 15; j_call: TRBJ1-1; v_call: TRBV3-1/TRBV3-2; clone_size: NA; d_call: TRBD1; cdr3_aa: CASSQGHRGNTEAFF; cdr3_nt: TGTGCCAGCAGCCAAGGGCACAGGGGGAACACTGAAGCTTTCTTT
cdr3_length: 13; j_call: TRBJ1-2; v_call: TRBV2; clone_size: NA; d_call: TRBD1; cdr3_aa: CASTEQGGGGYTF; cdr3_nt: TGTGCCAGCACCGAACAGGGGGGTGGAGGCTACACCTTC
cdr3_length: 13; j_call: TRBJ1-5; v_call: TRBV10-3; clone_size: NA; d_call: TRBD1; cdr3_aa: CASKDRDDQPQHF; cdr3_nt: TGTGCCTCCAAGGACAGGGACGATCAGCCCCAGCATTTT
cdr3_length: 15; j_call: TRBJ1-6; v_call: TRBV7-6; clone_size: NA; d_call: NA; cdr3_aa: CASSLARQGSSPLHF; cdr3_nt: TGTGCCAGCAGCTTAGCAAGGCAGGGATCTTCACCCCTCCACTTT
cdr3_length: 17; j_call: TRBJ2-1; v_call: TRBV5-1; clone_size: NA; d_call: TRBD1; cdr3_aa: CASSLTGQRSSYNEQFF; cdr3_nt: TGCGCCAGCAGCCTTACGGGACAGCGAAGCTCCTACAATGAGCAGTTCTTC
cdr3_length: 14; j_call: TRBJ2-3; v_call: TRBV3-1/TRBV3-2; clone_size: NA; d_call: NA; cdr3_aa: CASSITVTTDTQYF; cdr3_nt: TGTGCCAGCAGTATCACAGTTACGACAGATACGCAGTATTTT
cdr3_length: 13; j_call: TRBJ2-7; v_call: TRBV5-6; clone_size: NA; d_call: NA; cdr3_aa: CASSFTSSYEQYF; cdr3_nt: TGTGCCAGCAGCTTTACTAGCTCCTACGAGCAGTACTTC
cdr3_length: 15; j_call: TRBJ2-7; v_call: TRBV7-3; clone_size: NA; d_call: TRBD2; cdr3_aa: CASSPGLAGLNEQYF; cdr3_nt: TGTGCCAGCAGCCCAGGACTAGCGGGGCTGAACGAGCAGTACTTC
cdr3_length: 14; j_call: TRBJ2-1; v_call: TRBV11-2; clone_size: NA; d_call: NA; cdr3_aa: CASSLELAYNEQFF; cdr3_nt: TGTGCCAGCAGCTTAGAACTGGCATACAATGAGCAGTTCTTC
cdr3_length: 17; j_call: TRBJ1-3; v_call: TRBV7-9; clone_size: NA; d_call: NA; cdr3_aa: CASSLVLGGSSGNTIYF; cdr3_nt: TGTGCCAGCAGCTTAGTTTTGGGTGGGAGCTCTGGAAACACCATATATTTT
cdr3_length: 18; j_call: TRBJ2-3; v_call: TRBV4-1; clone_size: NA; d_call: TRBD2; cdr3_aa: CASSQVKSRRGLTDTQYF; cdr3_nt: TGCGCCAGCAGCCAAGTAAAGTCCAGGCGGGGGTTGACAGATACGCAGTATTTT
cdr3_length: 13; j_call: TRBJ1-2; v_call: TRBV6-1; clone_size: NA; d_call: NA; cdr3_aa: CASSEAVNYGYTF; cdr3_nt: TGTGCCAGCAGTGAAGCGGTCAACTATGGCTACACCTTC
cdr3_length: 15; j_call: TRBJ1-2; v_call: TRBV29-1; clone_size: NA; d_call: TRBD1; cdr3_aa: CSVEDQTGDNYGYTF; cdr3_nt: TGCAGCGTTGAAGATCAGACAGGGGATAACTATGGCTACACCTTC
cdr3_length: 13; j_call: TRBJ2-3; v_call: TRBV24-1; clone_size: NA; d_call: NA; cdr3_aa: CATSATNGDTQYF; cdr3_nt: TGTGCCACCAGTGCAACTAATGGAGATACGCAGTATTTT
cdr3_length: 13; j_call: TRBJ1-1; v_call: TRBV18; clone_size: NA; d_call: NA; cdr3_aa: CASSPSGTPEAFF; cdr3_nt: TGTGCCAGCTCACCATCCGGGACACCCGAAGCTTTCTTT
cdr3_length: 17; j_call: TRBJ1-3; v_call: TRBV7-9; clone_size: NA; d_call: TRBD1; cdr3_aa: CASSLGTGGTSGNTIYF; cdr3_nt: TGTGCCAGCAGCTTAGGGACAGGGGGCACCTCTGGAAACACCATATATTTT
cdr3_length: 15; j_call: TRBJ1-5; v_call: TRBV6-5; clone_size: NA; d_call: TRBD1; cdr3_aa: CASRIPGQGNQPQHF; cdr3_nt: TGTGCCAGCAGGATTCCGGGACAGGGGAATCAGCCCCAGCATTTT
cdr3_length: 15; j_call: TRBJ2-3; v_call: TRBV19; clone_size: NA; d_call: TRBD1; cdr3_aa: CASSIGGTVTDTQYF; cdr3_nt: TGTGCCAGTAGTATAGGAGGGACAGTCACAGATACGCAGTATTTT
cdr3_length: 15; j_call: TRBJ1-6; v_call: TRBV30; clone_size: few; d_call: TRBD1; cdr3_aa: CAWRRPDRENSPLHF; cdr3_nt: TGTGCCTGGAGACGACCGGACAGGGAAAATTCACCCCTCCACTTT
cdr3_length: 13; j_call: TRBJ1-2; v_call: TRBV29-1; clone_size: NA; d_call: NA; cdr3_aa: CSASSMTNYGYTF; cdr3_nt: TGCAGCGCCTCCTCGATGACTAACTATGGCTACACCTTC
cdr3_length: 14; j_call: TRBJ1-6; v_call: TRBV2; clone_size: NA; d_call: NA; cdr3_aa: CASSQAPLPGPLHF; cdr3_nt: TGTGCCAGCAGTCAGGCGCCTCTACCGGGACCCCTCCACTTT
cdr3_length: 12; j_call: TRBJ1-1; v_call: TRBV12-3/TRBV12-4; clone_size: NA; d_call: NA; cdr3_aa: CASSLRRGTAFF; cdr3_nt: TGTGCCAGCAGTTTACGACGGGGGACCGCTTTCTTT
cdr3_length: 14; j_call: TRBJ1-3; v_call: TRBV27; clone_size: NA; d_call: NA; cdr3_aa: CASSSRGSGNTIYF; cdr3_nt: TGTGCCAGCAGTTCGAGGGGGTCTGGAAACACCATATATTTT
cdr3_length: 17; j_call: TRBJ1-2; v_call: TRBV5-4; clone_size: NA; d_call: NA; cdr3_aa: CASSGRKSSFFPYGYTF; cdr3_nt: TGTGCCAGCAGCGGGAGAAAAAGCTCTTTTTTTCCCTATGGCTACACCTTC
cdr3_length: 16; j_call: TRBJ2-3; v_call: TRBV9; clone_size: once; d_call: TRBD2; cdr3_aa: CASSPRAGGSTDTQYF; cdr3_nt: TGTGCCAGCAGCCCGCGGGCGGGGGGAAGCACAGATACGCAGTATTTT
cdr3_length: 14; j_call: TRBJ1-1; v_call: TRBV30; clone_size: NA; d_call: TRBD1; cdr3_aa: CAWSQGQTRTEAFF; cdr3_nt: TGTGCCTGGAGCCAGGGACAGACACGTACTGAAGCTTTCTTT
cdr3_length: 15; j_call: TRBJ1-5; v_call: TRBV19; clone_size: NA; d_call: NA; cdr3_aa: CASSIGGLQYQPQHF; cdr3_nt: TGTGCCAGTAGTATAGGGGGGCTTCAGTATCAGCCCCAGCATTTT
cdr3_length: 12; j_call: TRBJ1-5; v_call: TRBV10-2; clone_size: few; d_call: NA; cdr3_aa: CASSPSSEPQHF; cdr3_nt: TGCGCCAGCAGCCCGTCTTCCGAGCCCCAGCATTTT
cdr3_length: 16; j_call: TRBJ1-1; v_call: TRBV15; clone_size: NA; d_call: NA; cdr3_aa: CATSGGQSLMNTEAFF; cdr3_nt: TGTGCCACCAGCGGAGGACAGTCCCTCATGAACACTGAAGCTTTCTTT
cdr3_length: 15; j_call: TRBJ2-5; v_call: TRBV30; clone_size: NA; d_call: TRBD2; cdr3_aa: CAWSVNSGAGETQYF; cdr3_nt: TGTGCCTGGAGTGTTAATAGCGGGGCGGGGGAAACCCAGTACTTC
cdr3_length: 18; j_call: TRBJ1-5; v_call: TRBV6-1; clone_size: NA; d_call: TRBD1; cdr3_aa: CASSEGTGIWNSNQPQHF; cdr3_nt: TGTGCCAGCAGTGAGGGGACAGGGATTTGGAATAGCAATCAGCCCCAGCATTTT
cdr3_length: 15; j_call: TRBJ2-1; v_call: TRBV5-6; clone_size: NA; d_call: TRBD1; cdr3_aa: CASSFPRGHYNEQFF; cdr3_nt: TGTGCCAGCAGCTTCCCCAGGGGGCACTACAATGAGCAGTTCTTC
cdr3_length: 18; j_call: TRBJ1-5; v_call: TRBV7-3; clone_size: NA; d_call: NA; cdr3_aa: CASSFRTLFIYSNQPQHF; cdr3_nt: TGTGCCAGCAGCTTCCGGACACTTTTTATATATAGCAATCAGCCCCAGCATTTT
cdr3_length: 15; j_call: TRBJ2-7; v_call: TRBV4-1; clone_size: NA; d_call: TRBD1; cdr3_aa: CASSPGQGPSYEQYF; cdr3_nt: TGCGCCAGCAGCCCAGGACAGGGCCCCTCCTACGAGCAGTACTTC
cdr3_length: 13; j_call: TRBJ2-3; v_call: TRBV19; clone_size: NA; d_call: NA; cdr3_aa: CASLNSGTDTQYF; cdr3_nt: TGTGCCAGTCTGAACTCGGGAACAGATACGCAGTATTTT
cdr3_length: 15; j_call: TRBJ1-1; v_call: TRBV6-5; clone_size: NA; d_call: NA; cdr3_aa: CASKILPDMNTEAFF; cdr3_nt: TGTGCCAGCAAAATCCTGCCCGACATGAACACTGAAGCTTTCTTT
cdr3_length: 12; j_call: TRBJ1-2; v_call: TRBV18; clone_size: NA; d_call: NA; cdr3_aa: CASSNTSYGYTF; cdr3_nt: TGTGCCAGCTCAAATACAAGCTATGGCTACACCTTC
cdr3_length: 14; j_call: TRBJ1-5; v_call: TRBV10-1; clone_size: NA; d_call: NA; cdr3_aa: CASRRRVSNQPQHF; cdr3_nt: TGCGCCAGCAGACGGAGGGTAAGCAATCAGCCCCAGCATTTT
cdr3_length: 17; j_call: TRBJ1-2; v_call: TRBV9; clone_size: NA; d_call: NA; cdr3_aa: CASSVDPTQEGKYGYTF; cdr3_nt: TGTGCCAGCAGCGTAGACCCCACACAGGAAGGAAAGTATGGCTACACCTTC
cdr3_length: 13; j_call: TRBJ1-2; v_call: TRBV13; clone_size: NA; d_call: TRBD1; cdr3_aa: CASSSGQGNGYTF; cdr3_nt: TGTGCCAGCAGCTCGGGACAGGGCAATGGCTACACCTTC
cdr3_length: 12; j_call: TRBJ1-4; v_call: TRBV19; clone_size: NA; d_call: NA; cdr3_aa: CASSIVSEKLFF; cdr3_nt: TGTGCCAGTAGTATTGTTTCCGAAAAACTGTTTTTT